Presented here are 22 T cell receptor beta chains from one specimen sequenced in a study of cytomegalovirus exposure and HLA in healthy donors. Both 60 Vbeta primers and 13 Jbeta primers went into the PCR. Libraries were prepared by immunoSEQ multiplex PCR; TCRdb keeps only in-frame clonotypes and omits some of them. The repertoire holds tens of thousands of clones, 70% seen once, with 4% to 4.5% in the top ten. Input material: PBMCs. The origin of the receptors is a woman between 50 and 59 years old in good health and CMV-seronegative.

This clone was seen just once. The chain is built from TRBV5-6 and TRBJ2-7; D might be TRBD2 (7 bases). From germline, CDR1 is SGHDT and CDR2 YYEEEE. V gave up 7 bases and J gave up 3 bases, with 14 bases separating them. This CDR3 comprises 13 residues. CDR3 sequence (DNA): TGTGCCAGCGGCGGGGGCAAATTCTACGAGCAGTACTTC. It encodes CASGGGKFYEQYF.

The rearrangement uses TRBV18 and TRBJ2-7; 8 nucleotides agree with TRBD2. The trim removed 3 bases at V and 0 bases at J, leaving 7 bases unmatched. Germline loops: CDR1 KGHSH, CDR2 LQKENI. CDR3 size: 16 residues. This CDR3 is CASSPLGAGGSYEQYF. The DNA for the CDR3 is TGTGCCAGCTCACCCCTCGGGGCGGGAGGCTCCTACGAGCAGTACTTC.

This clone has only one observation. The chain recombines TRBV7-8 with TRBJ1-1, with D possibly matching TRBD1 (6 bases). In germline, CDR1 is SGHVS, CDR2 FQNEAQ. The CDR3 is 16 residues long. The ends were cut back, 1 base at V and 8 bases at J, with 20 bases in the middle. CDR3 region: CASSLVVVVGAQEAFF. In nucleotides, the CDR3 is TGTGCCAGCAGCTTAGTGGTAGTGGTGGGGGCCCAGGAAGCTTTCTTT.

This clone was observed once. V and J are TRBV10-3 and TRBJ1-2; D uncertain. CDR3 length equals 13 residues. The V end lost 0 bases, the J end lost 4 bases, and 6 bases lay between the germline ends. Per the germline V gene, CDR1 is ENHRY and CDR2 is SYGVKD. DNA for the CDR3: TGTGCCATCAGTGAGTCACAACCCTATGGCTACACCTTC. It encodes CAISESQPYGYTF.

Written as DNA, the CDR3 is TGCAGCATTGCGGGAGGATCCCTACGTGGGGTACTCTACGAGCAGTACTTC. Its translation is CSIAGGSLRGVLYEQYF. The chain combines TRBV29-1 with TRBJ2-7; 8 bases match TRBD2. The germline V gene has CDR1 SQVTM and CDR2 ANQGSEA. This CDR3 is built from 17 residues. The V gene end was trimmed by 8 bases and the J gene end by 3 bases; junction bases not matched to a gene: 21.

This chain links TRBV12-5 with TRBJ1-5; 8 bases map to TRBD1. Germline loops: CDR1 LGHNT, CDR2 FRNRAP. The CDR3 sequence is 14 residues long. After removal of 6 bases from V and 3 bases from J, the junction contained 4 bases not matched to a gene. The CDR3 sequence: CASGVTGDNQPQHF. CDR3 nucleotides: TGTGCTAGTGGGGTGACAGGGGACAATCAGCCCCAGCATTTT. Full variable domain (remainder filled in from reference TRBV12-5 and TRBJ1-5): DARVTQTPRHKVTEMGQEVTMRCQPILGHNTVFWYRQTMMQGLELLAYFRNRAPLDDSGMPKDRFSAEMPDATLATLKIQPSEPRDSAVYFCASGVTGDNQPQHFGDGTRLSIL.

V usage is TRBV6-5 and J usage is TRBJ2-3; D is perhaps TRBD2 (7 bases). Germline values: CDR1 MNHEY, CDR2 SVGAGI. CDR3 size: 16 residues. V was trimmed by 0 bases and J by 3 bases, leaving 13 bases between them. As DNA, the CDR3 is TGTGCCAGCAGTTACTCGGGAGGGGGGGTGACAGATACGCAGTATTTT. The encoded protein is CASSYSGGGVTDTQYF.

CDR3 in DNA: TGTGCCAGCAGCCAATCCGGGACAGGGAGGTATGGCTACACCTTC. It codes for CASSQSGTGRYGYTF. The chain links TRBV6-5 to TRBJ1-2; TRBD1 agrees at 9 bases. CDR3 length: 15 amino acids. Germline assignment: CDR1 MNHEY and CDR2 SVGAGI. V gave up 6 bases and J gave up 5 bases; unmatched junction bases: 10.

The rearrangement joins TRBV18 to TRBJ2-1, with TRBD2 identical over 12 bases. The CDR3 extends over 15 amino acids. V was pared by 3 bases and J by 8 bases, with 5 bases of the junction left unmatched. CDR1 KGHSH and CDR2 LQKENI come from the germline V gene. The CDR3 DNA reads as TGTGCCAGCTCACCTCGGACTAGCGGGAACCATGAGCAGTTCTTC. As protein: CASSPRTSGNHEQFF.

The gene calls are TRBV6-5 and TRBJ2-5, with 8 bases matching TRBD2. The germline CDR1 and CDR2 sequences are MNHEY and SVGAGI. CDR3 length equals 14 residues. With V trimmed by 0 bases and J by 5 bases, 2 bases remained unmatched. This CDR3 is CASSYSGGRETQYF. DNA for the CDR3: TGTGCCAGCAGTTACTCGGGCGGGAGGGAGACCCAGTACTTC.

The chain joins TRBV25-1 to TRBJ1-5; D is undetermined. The CDR3 is made up of 13 amino acids. Trimming stripped 5 bases from V and 3 bases from J, with 8 bases between. The V gene's germline CDR1 is MGHDK and CDR2 SYGVNS. DNA of the CDR3: TGTGCCAGCAGTTCCGGGTACAATCAGCCCCAGCATTTT. Protein: CASSSGYNQPQHF.

The rearrangement joins TRBV5-4 to TRBJ1-1, with a possible D match to TRBD1 (5 bases). From germline, CDR1 is SGHNT and CDR2 YYREEE (reference sequence). This CDR3 is built from 14 residues. The germline V and J ends were trimmed by 0 bases and 0 bases, with 6 bases remaining between them. CDR3 sequence (DNA): TGTGCCAGCAGCTTGGAACAGGTGAACACTGAAGCTTTCTTT. Its protein product is CASSLEQVNTEAFF. Together with reference TRBV5-4 and TRBJ1-1, the CDR3 gives the full variable domain: ETGVTQSPTHLIKTRGQQVTLRCSSQSGHNTVSWYQQALGQGPQFIFQYYREEENGRGNFPPRFSGLQFPNYSSELNVNALELDDSALYLCASSLEQVNTEAFFGQGTRLTVV.

J is TRBJ2-7 and V is TRBV5-6, with TRBD2 matching over 8 bases. The V and J ends lost 3 bases and 3 bases, in that order; junction bases with no gene match: 5. The CDR3 extends over 14 amino acids. The germline V gene has CDR1 SGHDT and CDR2 YYEEEE. The CDR3 sequence is CASSWWTSSYEQYF. For the CDR3, the DNA is TGTGCCAGCAGCTGGTGGACTAGCAGCTACGAGCAGTACTTC.

This clone appeared a single time. V and J are TRBV5-1 and TRBJ2-7; 9 bases are shared with TRBD2. Germline V gene lookup returns CDR1 SGHRS and CDR2 YFSETQ. The CDR3 totals 16 residues. The V and J ends lost 0 bases and 0 bases, in that order; junction bases with no gene match: 4. The CDR3 nucleotides read TGCGCCAGCAGCTTGGTCAGCGGGAGGAGCTCCTACGAGCAGTACTTC. Residues: CASSLVSGRSSYEQYF.

The chain employs TRBV5-6 and TRBJ2-7, with TRBD1 matching 9 bases. The CDR3 totals 16 residues. CDR1 and CDR2 (germline): SGHDT, YYEEEE. V gave up 0 bases and J gave up 9 bases; unmatched junction bases: 13. CDR3 in DNA: TGTGCCAGCAGCTTGGGGGGTACAGGGGGCGGCATGTCGCAGTACTTC. Amino acid sequence: CASSLGGTGGGMSQYF.

The CDR3 region has the DNA TGTGCCAGCAGAAGAACAAGGGGGCCGGGCGGCACCGGGGAGCTGTTTTTT. Amino acid sequence: CASRRTRGPGGTGELFF. The genes are TRBV2 and TRBJ2-2; TRBD1 matches 7 bases. This CDR3 comprises 17 residues. J was trimmed by 4 bases and V by 6 bases; bases with no gene match: 14. CDR1 is SNHLY and CDR2 is FYNNEI in the germline V gene.

This clone was detected a few times. The genes are TRBV6-5 and TRBJ1-2; D possibly corresponds to TRBD1 (6 bases). CDR1 and CDR2 (germline): MNHEY, SVGAGI. V lost 8 bases, J lost 4 bases, and 11 bases lay in between. CDR3 length: 12 residues. The CDR3 DNA follows: TGTGCCAGCTACAGGGAGAGCTATGGCTACACCTTC. It translates to CASYRESYGYTF.

This clone was seen only a few times. The rearrangement joins TRBV29-1 to TRBJ2-1, with 9 bases matching TRBD2. From germline, CDR1 is SQVTM and CDR2 ANQGSEA. This CDR3 spans 15 amino acids. V shed 6 bases and J 5 bases; nucleotides not matched to a gene: 11. Here the CDR3 DNA reads TGCAGCGTCGTTCTAGGGACTAGCTACAACAATGAGCAGTTCTTC. Protein: CSVVLGTSYNNEQFF.

The CDR3 is CASSYSFAGEKLFF. The CDR3 coding sequence is TGTGCCAGCAGTTACTCGTTCGCCGGGGAAAAACTGTTTTTT. V is TRBV6-5 and J is TRBJ1-4; D ambiguous. V gave up 0 bases and J gave up 8 bases, with 10 bases separating them. Looked up from germline, CDR1 is MNHEY and CDR2 is SVGAGI. This CDR3 is 14 amino acids long.

The rearrangement links TRBV29-1 to TRBJ2-1; TRBD2 might be the D (5 bases). The CDR3 is 12 residues long. The ends were cut back, 3 bases at V and 12 bases at J, with 15 bases in the middle. Germline assignment: CDR1 SQVTM and CDR2 ANQGSEA. For the CDR3, the DNA is TGCAGCGTTGAGGATCACACTAGTAGGCAGTTCTTC. It is translated as CSVEDHTSRQFF.

This chain joins TRBV28 and TRBJ1-5, with D possibly matching TRBD1 (5 bases). CDR1 is MDHEN and CDR2 is SYDVKM in the germline V gene. CDR3 length: 14 amino acids. Trimming took off 5 bases at V and 6 bases at J, with 14 bases between the two ends. The CDR3 loop is CASSPTWGGQPQHF. CDR3 nucleotide sequence: TGTGCCAGCAGTCCTACTTGGGGCGGTCAGCCCCAGCATTTT.

V is TRBV6-1 and J is TRBJ1-3, with D maybe TRBD1 (6 bases). The germline V gene has CDR1 MNHNS and CDR2 SASEGT. This CDR3 contains 13 residues. V was pared by 6 bases and J by 4 bases, with 10 bases between. In DNA, the CDR3 is TGTGCCAGCAGCAGGGGTCCCGGAAACACCATATATTTT. Encoded protein: CASSRGPGNTIYF.